These 3 T cell receptor beta chains originate from one sample sequenced in a study of post-analysis software for immune sequencing data. Findings of the study overall: Patients carried roughly five TRBV segments more frequently than controls did, and TRBV5-6, TRBV5-1 and TRBV20-1 were among them.

For these receptors, no antigen is known. Unique molecular identifiers featured in each of the TCR beta cDNA libraries. TCRdb passed the PCR reads through MiXCR, listing each CDR3 protein once. The table shows roughly 730,000 distinct CDR3 sequences, with just under 30% occurring only once. The sequenced sample was blood. Source of these receptors: a girl under 18 with multiple sclerosis.

Turning to this clonotype: Likely a read error: the CDR3 ends without its conserved phenylalanine or tryptophan. The gene calls are TRBV6-4 and TRBJ2-2, with D hard to call. Germline CDR1 is MRHNA and CDR2 is SNTAGT. The CDR3 length is 14 residues. The germline V and J ends were trimmed by 5 bases and 2 bases, with 9 bases remaining between them. The CDR3 loop reads CASSLTLNTGELFL. The CDR3 DNA is TGTGCCAGCAGTTTAACACTAAACACCGGGGAGCTGTTTTTG.

This clonotype was detected ten times or more. This chain links TRBV12-3 or TRBV12-4 with TRBJ2-7; D might be TRBD2 (6 bases). V was cut by 8 bases and J by 0 bases, with 11 bases left in between. This CDR3 contains 13 residues. The CDR3 loop is CASGGASSYEQYF. The DNA of the CDR3 is TGTGCCAGCGGAGGGGCCAGCTCCTACGAGCAGTACTTC.

This chain joins TRBV4-3 and TRBJ2-1; D is unresolved. The length of the CDR3 is 14 residues. With 4 bases removed from V and 10 bases from J, the gap between germline ends came to 17 bases. CDR1 is LGHNA and CDR2 is YSLEER in the germline V gene. The CDR3 bases are TGCGCCAGCAGCCGCGGTAGGAAGGTCAGGGAGCAGTTCTTC. It specifies CASSRGRKVREQFF.